The 8 T cell receptor beta chains in this list originate from one sample, sequenced in a study of blood T cell repertoires in COVID-19. TCRdb keeps only in-frame clones here, not all; method: immunoSEQ multiplex PCR. The sample lists about 82,000 clones, over 70% seen once, with approximately 12% in the top ten. The sample comprised peripheral blood. The receptors shown here come from a woman aged 40-49 years with active or convalescent COVID-19.

The chain couples TRBV29-1 to TRBJ1-2, with 7 bases fitting TRBD1. The CDR3 is made up of 16 amino acids. Losses at the gene ends were 4 bases for V and 4 bases for J; bases not matched to a gene: 15. Looked up from germline, CDR1 is SQVTM and CDR2 is ANQGSEA. For the CDR3, the DNA is TGCAGCGTTGGGGGCAATTTTGTGGGACAGCGCTATGGCTACACCTTC. Translation: CSVGGNFVGQRYGYTF.

The chain combines TRBV11-2 with TRBJ2-3, with 13 bases fitting TRBD2. The ends lost 4 bases at V and 5 bases at J; junction bases unmatched: 6. CDR1 and CDR2 (germline): SGHAT, FQNNGV. The CDR3 sequence is 16 residues long. This CDR3 reads CASSYGLAGVRDTQYF. The CDR3 bases are TGTGCCAGCAGCTACGGACTAGCGGGAGTTAGAGATACGCAGTATTTT.

The chain carries TRBV24-1 and TRBJ2-1; 13 bases are a match to TRBD2. V shed 6 bases, J shed 6 bases, and the junction held 16 bases outside the gene matches. This CDR3 comprises 19 residues. The germline V gene encodes CDR1 KGHDR and CDR2 SFDVKD. The CDR3 here is CATSRPGLAGSKGGNEQFF. The CDR3 bases are TGTGCCACCAGTCGTCCGGGACTAGCGGGGAGTAAGGGAGGCAATGAGCAGTTCTTC.

The chain links TRBV2 to TRBJ1-6, with 10 bases matching TRBD1. The CDR3 is made up of 17 amino acids. With V trimmed by 5 bases and J by 10 bases, 14 bases remained unmatched. Looked up from germline, CDR1 is SNHLY and CDR2 is FYNNEI. The CDR3 coding sequence is TGTGCCAGCAGTCTTACCAGTGGACAGGGGGGGAAGTCACCCCTCCACTTT. This gives the protein CASSLTSGQGGKSPLHF. The full variable domain, with the rest looked up from reference TRBV2 and TRBJ1-6, is EPEVTQTPSHQVTQMGQEVILRCVPISNHLYFYWYRQILGQKVEFLVSFYNNEISEKSEIFDDQFSVERPDGSNFTLKIRSTKLEDSAMYFCASSLTSGQGGKSPLHFGNGTRLTVT.

The chain employs TRBV19 and TRBJ1-6, with 9 bases fitting TRBD1. The germline CDR1 and CDR2 sequences are LNHDA and SQIVND (reference sequence). The CDR3 runs to 15 residues. Trimming removed 3 bases from V and 10 bases from J; junction bases left unmatched: 7. The CDR3 spells CASSIPGQGDSPLHF. The CDR3 region has the DNA TGTGCCAGTAGTATTCCGGGACAGGGTGACTCACCCCTCCACTTT.

This clone occurred once. V usage is TRBV6-5 and J usage is TRBJ2-5, with 9 bases aligning to TRBD1. The V gene end was trimmed by 6 bases and the J gene end by 4 bases; junction bases not matched to a gene: 3. CDR1 is MNHEY and CDR2 is SVGAGI in the germline V gene. This CDR3 comprises 13 residues. CDR3 bases: TGTGCCAGCAGCCGGGACAGGGCAGAGACCCAGTACTTC. Encoded protein: CASSRDRAETQYF.

This clone was found a few times. The chain recombines TRBV4-3 with TRBJ2-1; D may be TRBD2 (5 bases). CDR3 length equals 15 residues. Germline CDR1 reads LGHNA; CDR2 reads YSLEER. V was pared by 0 bases and J by 8 bases, with 14 bases between. The CDR3 DNA sequence: TGCGCCAGCAGCCAAGAATGGGGAGCCCGGTATGAGCAGTTCTTC. Translated: CASSQEWGARYEQFF.

The J gene is TRBJ2-3, the V gene TRBV10-3; D call uncertain. The V end lost 0 bases, the J end lost 5 bases, and 6 bases lay between the germline ends. The CDR3 contains 13 residues. The germline V gene encodes CDR1 ENHRY and CDR2 SYGVKD. This chain's CDR3 is CAISESSEDTQYF. In DNA form, the CDR3 reads TGTGCCATCAGTGAGTCTAGTGAAGATACGCAGTATTTT.